A selection of T cell receptor beta chains follows, all from one sample in a study of T-cell memory formation after mild COVID-19. A single record per CDR3 protein comes from TCRdb applying MiXCR to the 5' RACE reads. The profile shows hundreds of thousands of distinct CDR3 sequences, around 16% of them singletons. The sample comprised PBMCs or a T cell subset sorted from them (not recorded which). Receptors originate from an adult woman who had mild COVID-19 (a few samples of this study predate the infection). Cell type and time point are not known. CDR3s include the opening cysteine and the closing phenylalanine or tryptophan. D genes are given only for firm matches. A row's size may be missing; if present it is once, few, many or a size class.

>TRBD1|TRBV30|.|TRBJ1-2
TGTGCCTGGAGTGGACTACGGACAGGGGGCGCGAATGGCTACACCTTC
CAWSGLRTGGANGYTF
>.|TRBV7-3|many|TRBJ2-1
TGTGCCAGCAGCCGTAGGGCAGGTGAGCAGTTCTTC
CASSRRAGEQFF
>.|TRBV6-5|.|TRBJ1-4
TGTGCCAGCAGCGGGGAGAGTGGCGAAAAACTGTTTTTT
CASSGESGEKLFF
>.|TRBV20-1|.|TRBJ2-3
TGCAGTGCTGCAGATTCAGGGATAGGGACAGATACGCAGTATTTT
CSAADSGIGTDTQYF
>TRBD1|TRBV7-9|few|TRBJ2-7
TGTGCCAGCAGCCGTGCGGGACAGGGAACATACGAGCAGTACTTC
CASSRAGQGTYEQYF
>TRBD2|TRBV2|.|TRBJ2-1
TGTGCCAGCAGTGAAAGAGGGTCTAGCGGCTCCTACAATGAGCAGTTCTTC
CASSERGSSGSYNEQFF
>.|TRBV15|few|TRBJ1-1
TGTGCCACCAGCAGAGGGTTCGTAAACACTGAAGCTTTCTTT
CATSRGFVNTEAFF
>TRBD2|TRBV5-5|few|TRBJ2-4
TGTGCCAGCAGCTTGGGAGCGGGGGGGGTGGACATTCAGTACTTC
CASSLGAGGVDIQYF
>TRBD1|TRBV20-1|few|TRBJ2-7
TGCAGTGCTAGCGCGACAGGGATTTCCTACGAGCAGTACTTC
CSASATGISYEQYF
>.|TRBV28|few|TRBJ1-1
TGTGCCAGCAGTTCACCGTTGGGGACTGAAGCTTTCTTT
CASSSPLGTEAFF
>.|TRBV3-1|few|TRBJ1-4
TGTGCCAGCAGTCCGACTAGAGAGGAAAAACTGTTTTTT
CASSPTREEKLFF
>TRBD2|TRBV5-5|.|TRBJ2-3
TGTGCCAGCAGCCCCGGGCGGGTAGCGGGGGACACAGATACGCAGTATTTT
CASSPGRVAGDTDTQYF
>TRBD2|TRBV5-1|.|TRBJ2-1
TGCGCCAGCAGCCCGGGGGGGTTGGTCAAATACAATGAGCAGTTCTTC
CASSPGGLVKYNEQFF
>.|TRBV6-1|few|TRBJ1-1
TGTGCCAGCGTCGGAGGGCGCGTCACTGAAGCTTTCTTT
CASVGGRVTEAFF
>.|TRBV7-8|.|TRBJ1-5
TGTGCCAGCACCAGGGACCTTTATAGCAATCAGCCCCAGCATTTT
CASTRDLYSNQPQHF
>TRBD2|TRBV9|few|TRBJ2-2
TGTGCCAGCAGCGCGAGGGTAGGGCTAGCGGGAGCTGGCCCCGGGGAGCTGTTTTTT
CASSARVGLAGAGPGELFF
>TRBD1|TRBV3-1|.|TRBJ2-5
TGTGCCAGCAGCCAAGGGGGACAGCAAGAGACCCAGTACTTC
CASSQGGQQETQYF
>.|TRBV12-3/TRBV12-4|.|TRBJ1-5
TGTGCCAGCAGTCCCCCCAGGGGCAATCAGCCCCAGCATTTT
CASSPPRGNQPQHF
>.|TRBV12-3/TRBV12-4|few|TRBJ2-5
TGTGCCAGCAGTCGCGGGTTGGCCCAGTACTTC
CASSRGLAQYF
>TRBD1|TRBV30|.|TRBJ2-1
TGTGCCTGGGTATCGGGACAGGGGTTGAATGAGCAGTTCTTC
CAWVSGQGLNEQFF
>.|TRBV5-1|.|TRBJ1-2
TGCGCCAGCAGCCAGGGACGCTCGGACTATGGCTACACCTTC
CASSQGRSDYGYTF
>.|TRBV12-3/TRBV12-4|many|TRBJ2-3
TGTGCCAGCAGTTCCACCGCGGCCACAGATACGCAGTATTTT
CASSSTAATDTQYF
>TRBD2|TRBV11-1|.|TRBJ2-7
TGTGCCAGCAGTCTAGGACTAGCGACCTACGAGCAGTACTTC
CASSLGLATYEQYF